The clone carrying this T cell receptor beta chain was counted ten times or more. Its antigen is unknown. This CDR3 has 14 amino acids. TCRdb independently ran MiXCR on the 5' RACE reads; one entry per CDR3 protein. The sample comprises about 39,000 distinct CDR3 sequences, less than 4% of which are singletons, and around 2.8% rests with the top ten. These data belong to a study of CD8 T cells in ankylosing spondylitis. The study, taken as a whole, reports: Clones tied to disease were said to be significantly enriched in matched ankylosing spondylitis synovial fluid.

Sequencing was done on a sample of blood, either unsorted or a sorted T cell fraction (not recorded which). The V gene is TRBV21-1, the J gene TRBJ2-1. TRBV21-1 represents a pseudogene. This clonotype originated in a male donor with ankylosing spondylitis or in good health (not recorded which). CDR3 bases: TGTGCCAGCACCCCACAGGGGCCCTACAATGAGCAGTTCTTC. Protein sequence: CASTPQGPYNEQFF.